These 11 T cell receptor beta chains originate from one sample sequenced in a study of T cells after yellow fever vaccination. Via MiXCR, TCRdb re-called the 5' RACE reads, giving one row per CDR3 protein. The data contain about 340,000 distinct CDR3 sequences, roughly an eighth of them singletons. Sequencing was performed on CD4+ T cells sorted from PBMCs, taken 15 days after the yellow fever booster vaccination. The receptor set was obtained from a man aged 18 to 29 who received the YFV17D yellow fever vaccine.

This clonotype was seen more than once but under ten times. The gene calls are TRBV7-3 and TRBJ2-2; D is uncertain. The CDR3 extends over 15 amino acids. The V gene lost 1 base and the J gene lost 5 bases, with 11 bases spanning the gap. Germline CDR1 reads SGHTA; CDR2 reads FQGTGA. The CDR3 nucleotides read TGTGCCAGCAGCTTAAGTGGCAGTTGGACCGGGGAGCTGTTTTTT. Encoded protein: CASSLSGSWTGELFF.

The V and J genes are TRBV5-1 and TRBJ1-2; 12 bases agree with TRBD1. The CDR3 loop spans 16 amino acids. Germline V gene lookup returns CDR1 SGHRS and CDR2 YFSETQ. V lost 3 bases, J lost 6 bases, and 9 bases stayed unmatched. CDR3 sequence: CASSYGTGGSLDGYTF. CDR3 DNA sequence: TGCGCCAGCAGCTACGGGACAGGGGGCTCTTTGGATGGCTACACCTTC.

This clonotype was observed a handful of times. The rearrangement uses TRBV6-5 and TRBJ2-3; a weak D match, TRBD1 (6 bases). Trimming left V 0 bases short and J 0 bases short, with 7 bases between. Germline CDR1 MNHEY, CDR2 SVGAGI. There are 15 residues in the CDR3. CDR3 sequence: CASSYSGASTDTQYF. The CDR3 nucleotides read TGTGCCAGCAGTTACTCGGGGGCCAGCACAGATACGCAGTATTTT.

This clonotype was found a few times. The genes are TRBV5-5 and TRBJ2-5, with D possibly being TRBD2 (5 bases). The CDR3 loop spans 14 amino acids. The germline V gene encodes CDR1 SGHKS and CDR2 YYEKEE (reference sequence). V was shortened by 0 bases and J by 9 bases, with 15 bases between the two germline ends. CDR3 DNA: TGTGCCAGCAGCTTGGATCAGGCGGGTGGGGCCCAGTACTTC. Translation: CASSLDQAGGAQYF.

This clonotype came up many times. CDR3 residues: CAWMRLYSTDTQYF. Written as DNA, the CDR3 is TGTGCCTGGATGCGTCTATACAGCACAGATACGCAGTATTTT. The chain links TRBV30 to TRBJ2-3; D ambiguous. CDR3 length: 14 amino acids. Trimming took off 4 bases at V and 0 bases at J, with 11 bases between the two ends. The V gene's germline CDR1 is GTSNPN and CDR2 SVGIG (reference sequence).

The genes are TRBV4-2 and TRBJ2-7; the match to TRBD1 covers 10 bases. CDR1 and CDR2 (germline): LGHNA, YNFKEQ. The V segment lost 1 base and the J segment 7 bases; nucleotides outside the gene matches: 4. The length of the CDR3 is 14 residues. Here the CDR3 DNA reads TGTGCCAGCAGCCAAGGGGACAGGGGAGGGGAGCAGTACTTC. This translates into CASSQGDRGGEQYF.

This clonotype turned up a few times. CDR3 protein: CASSLGLAGGPYEQYF. As DNA, the CDR3 is TGCGCCAGCAGCTTGGGACTAGCGGGGGGGCCCTACGAGCAGTACTTC. The chain links TRBV5-1 to TRBJ2-7; 14 bases agree with TRBD2. J gave up 2 bases and V 0 bases, and 1 base lay outside the gene matches. The germline CDR1 and CDR2 sequences are SGHRS and YFSETQ. This CDR3 is 16 amino acids long.

This clonotype was picked up many times. The rearrangement uses TRBV11-2 and TRBJ2-2; D gene ambiguous. The germline V gene encodes CDR1 SGHAT and CDR2 FQNNGV. This CDR3 has 15 residues. The V and J ends lost 3 bases and 1 base respectively, with 9 bases between them. CDR3 bases: TGTGCCAGCAGCTTTTTGATAGAGAACACCGGGGAGCTGTTTTTT. Residues: CASSFLIENTGELFF. Using reference TRBV11-2 and TRBJ2-2 for the parts outside the CDR3, the full variable domain is EAGVAQSPRYKIIEKRQSVAFWCNPISGHATLYWYQQILGQGPKLLIQFQNNGVVDDSQLPKDRFSAERLKGVDSTLKIQPAKLEDSAVYLCASSFLIENTGELFFGEGSRLTVL.

This clonotype came up many times. This chain uses TRBV21-1 with TRBJ2-4; TRBD1, the table's D call, lacks a check against the DNA. TRBV21-1 is recorded as a pseudogene. The CDR3 is 13 amino acids. CDR3 region: CASTGGAKNIQYF. The CDR3 bases are TGTGCCAGCACAGGGGGAGCCAAAAACATTCAGTACTTC.

This clonotype was found a few times. V usage is TRBV20-1 and J usage is TRBJ2-7, with 11 positions matching TRBD1. The trim removed 3 bases at V and 7 bases at J, leaving 8 bases unmatched. Germline V CDR1 and CDR2: DFQATT, SNEGSKA (reference sequence). The CDR3 covers 14 residues. CDR3 coding DNA: TGCAGTGCTAGCGAGGGGACAGGGGGGAGGGAGCAGTACTTC. Its translation: CSASEGTGGREQYF.

This clonotype was counted only a few times. V usage is TRBV20-1 and J usage is TRBJ2-2, with D unclear. Trimming shortened V by 1 base and J by 4 bases, and 7 bases separated the two germline ends. CDR3 size: 13 residues. CDR1 and CDR2 from the germline V gene are DFQATT and SNEGSKA (reference sequence). This chain's CDR3 is CSARGVATGELFF. The CDR3 nucleotides are TGCAGTGCTAGAGGGGTTGCCACCGGGGAGCTGTTTTTT.